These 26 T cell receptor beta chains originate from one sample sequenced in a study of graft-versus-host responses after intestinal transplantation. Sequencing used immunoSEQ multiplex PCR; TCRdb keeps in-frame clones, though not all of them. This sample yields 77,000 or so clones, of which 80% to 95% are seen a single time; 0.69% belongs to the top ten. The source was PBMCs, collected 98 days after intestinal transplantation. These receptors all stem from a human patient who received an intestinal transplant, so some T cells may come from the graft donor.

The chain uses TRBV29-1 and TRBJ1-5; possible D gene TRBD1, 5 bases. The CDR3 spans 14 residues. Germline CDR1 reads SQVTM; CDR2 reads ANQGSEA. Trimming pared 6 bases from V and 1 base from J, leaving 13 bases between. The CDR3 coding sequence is TGCAGCGTGTCTGACCGGGACAGCAATCAGCCCCAGCATTTT. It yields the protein CSVSDRDSNQPQHF.

The CDR3: CASHDRDSYGYTF. The CDR3 nucleotides read TGTGCCAGTCACGACAGGGACAGCTATGGCTACACCTTC. The chain couples TRBV6-5 to TRBJ1-2; 7 bases agree with TRBD1. The J segment lost 4 bases and the V segment lost 9 bases, leaving 8 bases of the junction unmatched. The length of the CDR3 is 13 residues. Germline values: CDR1 MNHEY, CDR2 SVGAGI.

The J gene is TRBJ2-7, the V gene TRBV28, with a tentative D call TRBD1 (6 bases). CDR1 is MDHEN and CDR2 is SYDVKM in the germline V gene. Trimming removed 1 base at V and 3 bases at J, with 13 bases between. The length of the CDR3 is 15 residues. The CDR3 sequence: CASSLFTGLIYEQYF. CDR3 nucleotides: TGTGCCAGCAGTTTATTTACAGGGTTAATCTACGAGCAGTACTTC. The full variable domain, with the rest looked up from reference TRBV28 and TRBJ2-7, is DVKVTQSSRYLVKRTGEKVFLECVQDMDHENMFWYRQDPGLGLRLIYFSYDVKMKEKGDIPEGYSVSREKKERFSLILESASTNQTSMYLCASSLFTGLIYEQYFGPGTRLTVT.

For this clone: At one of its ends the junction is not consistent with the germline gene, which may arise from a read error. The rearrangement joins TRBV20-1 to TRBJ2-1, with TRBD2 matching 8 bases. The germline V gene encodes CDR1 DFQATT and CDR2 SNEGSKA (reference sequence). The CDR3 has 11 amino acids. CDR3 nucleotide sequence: TGTAGCGGGGTCCCCCTCAATGAGCAGTTCTTC. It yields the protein CSGVPLNEQFF.

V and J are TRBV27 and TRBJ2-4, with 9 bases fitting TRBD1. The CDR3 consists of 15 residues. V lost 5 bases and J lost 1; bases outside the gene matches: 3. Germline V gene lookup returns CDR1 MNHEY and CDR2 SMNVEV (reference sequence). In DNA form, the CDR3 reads TGTGCCAGCAGTGTACAGGGGGCGGCCAAAAACATTCAGTACTTC. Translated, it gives CASSVQGAAKNIQYF.

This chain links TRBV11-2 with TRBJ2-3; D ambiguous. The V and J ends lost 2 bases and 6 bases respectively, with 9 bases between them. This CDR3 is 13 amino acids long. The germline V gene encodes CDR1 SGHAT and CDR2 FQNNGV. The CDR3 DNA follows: TGTGCCAGCAGCTTAAACTTAAGGGATACGCAGTATTTT. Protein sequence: CASSLNLRDTQYF. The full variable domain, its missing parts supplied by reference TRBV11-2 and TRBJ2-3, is EAGVAQSPRYKIIEKRQSVAFWCNPISGHATLYWYQQILGQGPKLLIQFQNNGVVDDSQLPKDRFSAERLKGVDSTLKIQPAKLEDSAVYLCASSLNLRDTQYFGPGTRLTVL.

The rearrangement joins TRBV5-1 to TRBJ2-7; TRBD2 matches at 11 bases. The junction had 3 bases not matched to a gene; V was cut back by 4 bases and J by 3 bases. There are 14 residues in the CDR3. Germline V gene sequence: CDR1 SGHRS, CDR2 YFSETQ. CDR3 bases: TGCGCCAGCAGCAAGACTAGCGGGAACTACGAGCAGTACTTC. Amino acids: CASSKTSGNYEQYF.

In DNA form, the CDR3 reads TGTGCCAGCAGCTTAGTAGGCGGGGGTCTTTACAATGAGCAGTTCTTC. Protein product: CASSLVGGGLYNEQFF. The chain recombines TRBV7-9 with TRBJ2-1; 7 positions match TRBD2. In germline, CDR1 is SEHNR, CDR2 FQNEAQ (reference sequence). J gave up 4 bases and V 1 base, and 7 bases lay outside the gene matches. There are 16 residues in the CDR3.

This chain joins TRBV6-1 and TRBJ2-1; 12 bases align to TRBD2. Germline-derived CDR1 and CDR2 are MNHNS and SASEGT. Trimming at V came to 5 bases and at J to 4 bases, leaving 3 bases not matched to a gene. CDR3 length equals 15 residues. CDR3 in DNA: TGTGCCAGCAGTCTACTAGCGGGAGGATACAATGAGCAGTTCTTC. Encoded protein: CASSLLAGGYNEQFF.

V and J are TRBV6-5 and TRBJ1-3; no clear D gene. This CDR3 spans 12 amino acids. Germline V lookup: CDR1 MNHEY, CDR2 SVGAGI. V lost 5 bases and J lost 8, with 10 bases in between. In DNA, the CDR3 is TGTGCCAGCAGTGAAAGGACCTACACCATATATTTT. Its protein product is CASSERTYTIYF.

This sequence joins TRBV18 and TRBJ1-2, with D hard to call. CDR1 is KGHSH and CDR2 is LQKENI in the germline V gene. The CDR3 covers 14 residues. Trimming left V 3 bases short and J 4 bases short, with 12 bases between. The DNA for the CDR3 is TGTGCCAGCTCACCCCCAGAAAGGACCTATGGCTACACCTTC. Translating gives CASSPPERTYGYTF.

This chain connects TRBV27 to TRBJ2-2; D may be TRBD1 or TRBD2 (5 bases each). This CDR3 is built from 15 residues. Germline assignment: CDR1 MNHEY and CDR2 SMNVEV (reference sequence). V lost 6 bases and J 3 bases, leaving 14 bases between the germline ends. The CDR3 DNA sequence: TGTGCCAGCAGCCCCGGGACGGAATACACCGGGGAGCTGTTTTTT. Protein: CASSPGTEYTGELFF.

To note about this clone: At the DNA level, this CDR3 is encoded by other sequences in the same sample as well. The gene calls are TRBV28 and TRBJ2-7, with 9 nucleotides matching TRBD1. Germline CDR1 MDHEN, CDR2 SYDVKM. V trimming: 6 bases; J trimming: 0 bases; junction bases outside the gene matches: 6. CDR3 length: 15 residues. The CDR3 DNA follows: TGTGCCAGCAGCCTGGGGACAGGGAGCTCCTACGAGCAGTACTTC. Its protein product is CASSLGTGSSYEQYF.

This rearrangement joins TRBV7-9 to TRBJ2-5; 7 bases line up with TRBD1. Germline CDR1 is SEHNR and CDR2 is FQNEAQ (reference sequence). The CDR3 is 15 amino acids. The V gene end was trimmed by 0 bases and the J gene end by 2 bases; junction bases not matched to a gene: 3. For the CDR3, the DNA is TGTGCCAGCAGCTTAGCCCCGGGACAGCAAGAGACCCAGTACTTC. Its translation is CASSLAPGQQETQYF.

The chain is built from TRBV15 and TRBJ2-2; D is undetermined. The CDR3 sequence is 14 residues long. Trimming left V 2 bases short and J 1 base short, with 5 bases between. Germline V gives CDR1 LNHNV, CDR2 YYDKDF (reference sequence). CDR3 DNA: TGTGCCACCAGCAGAATTATGAACACCGGGGAGCTGTTTTTT. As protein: CATSRIMNTGELFF.

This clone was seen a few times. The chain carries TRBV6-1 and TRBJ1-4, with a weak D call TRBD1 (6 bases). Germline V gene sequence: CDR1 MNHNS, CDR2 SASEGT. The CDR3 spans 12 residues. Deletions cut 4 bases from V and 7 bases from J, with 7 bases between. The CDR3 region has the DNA TGTGCCAGCAGTGCACAGGGTGAAAAACTGTTTTTT. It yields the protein CASSAQGEKLFF.

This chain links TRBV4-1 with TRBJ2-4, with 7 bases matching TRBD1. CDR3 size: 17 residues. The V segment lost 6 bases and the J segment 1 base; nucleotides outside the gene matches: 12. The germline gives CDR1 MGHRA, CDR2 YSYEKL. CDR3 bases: TGCGCCAGCAGTAGGGGGCGCTTGTCTTCGGCCAAAAACATTCAGTACTTC. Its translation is CASSRGRLSSAKNIQYF.

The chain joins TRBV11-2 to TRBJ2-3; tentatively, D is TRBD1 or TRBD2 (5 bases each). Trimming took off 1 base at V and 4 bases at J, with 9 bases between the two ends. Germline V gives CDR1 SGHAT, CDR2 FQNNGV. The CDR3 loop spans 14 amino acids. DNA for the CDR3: TGTGCCAGCAGCTTAGGAATGGGGGCAGATACGCAGTATTTT. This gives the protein CASSLGMGADTQYF.

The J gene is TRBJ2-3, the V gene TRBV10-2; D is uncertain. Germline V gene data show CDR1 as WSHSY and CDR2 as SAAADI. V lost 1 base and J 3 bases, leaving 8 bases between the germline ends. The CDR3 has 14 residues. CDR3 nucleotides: TGCGCCAGCAGTGAGTACTATGGAACAGATACGCAGTATTTT. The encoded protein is CASSEYYGTDTQYF.

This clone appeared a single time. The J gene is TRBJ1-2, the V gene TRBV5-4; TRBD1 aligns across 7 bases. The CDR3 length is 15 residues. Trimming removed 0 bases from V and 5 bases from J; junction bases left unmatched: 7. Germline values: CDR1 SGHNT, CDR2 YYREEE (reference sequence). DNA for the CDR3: TGTGCCAGCAGCTTGGGACAGGGACAGTATTATGGCTACACCTTC. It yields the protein CASSLGQGQYYGYTF.

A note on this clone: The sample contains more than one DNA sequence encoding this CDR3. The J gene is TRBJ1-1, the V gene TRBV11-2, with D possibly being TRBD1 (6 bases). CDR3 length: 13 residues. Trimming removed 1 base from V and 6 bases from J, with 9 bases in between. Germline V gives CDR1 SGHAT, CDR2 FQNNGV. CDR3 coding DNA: TGTGCCAGCAGCTTAGGGCAGGGGCCTGAAGCTTTCTTT. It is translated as CASSLGQGPEAFF.

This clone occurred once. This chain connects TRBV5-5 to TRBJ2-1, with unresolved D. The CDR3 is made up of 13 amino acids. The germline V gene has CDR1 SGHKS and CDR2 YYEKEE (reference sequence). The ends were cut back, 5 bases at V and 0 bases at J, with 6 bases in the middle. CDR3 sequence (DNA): TGTGCCAGCAGGTCCCTCTCCTACAATGAGCAGTTCTTC. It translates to CASRSLSYNEQFF.

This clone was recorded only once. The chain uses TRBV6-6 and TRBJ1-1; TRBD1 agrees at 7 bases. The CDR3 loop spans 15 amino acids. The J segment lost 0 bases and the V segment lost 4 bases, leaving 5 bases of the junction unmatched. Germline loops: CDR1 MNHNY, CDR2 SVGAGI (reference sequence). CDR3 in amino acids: CASSSNDRVNTEAFF. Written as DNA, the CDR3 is TGTGCCAGCAGTTCCAATGACAGGGTGAACACTGAAGCTTTCTTT.

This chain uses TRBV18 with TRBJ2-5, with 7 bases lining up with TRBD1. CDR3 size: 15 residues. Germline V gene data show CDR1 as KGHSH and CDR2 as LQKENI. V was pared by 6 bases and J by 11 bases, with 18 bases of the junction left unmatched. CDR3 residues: CASSQPGQRQEEQYF. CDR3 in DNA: TGTGCCAGCTCGCAACCGGGACAGAGACAGGAGGAGCAGTACTTC.

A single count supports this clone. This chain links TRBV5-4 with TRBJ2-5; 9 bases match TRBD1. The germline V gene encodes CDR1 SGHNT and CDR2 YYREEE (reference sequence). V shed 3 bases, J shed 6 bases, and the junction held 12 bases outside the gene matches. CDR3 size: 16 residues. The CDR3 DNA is TGTGCCAGCAGCTCCCTCGACAGGGGGGACGGTAAGACCCAGTACTTC. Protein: CASSSLDRGDGKTQYF.

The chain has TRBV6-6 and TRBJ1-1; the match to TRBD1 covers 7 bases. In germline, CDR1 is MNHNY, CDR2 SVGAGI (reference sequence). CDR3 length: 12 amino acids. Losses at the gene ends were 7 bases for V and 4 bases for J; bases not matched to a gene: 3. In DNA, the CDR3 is TGTGCCAGCAACAGGGGAAGCACTGAAGCTTTCTTT. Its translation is CASNRGSTEAFF.